The 14 T cell receptor beta chains below come from one sample, sequenced in a study of blood T cells in healthy people across ages. Next came a second PCR, run for about 7 to 12 cycles, which used a sample-barcoded 5' primer along with a J-beta primer mix. Using its own MiXCR run on the 5' RACE reads, TCRdb lists one record per CDR3 protein. The sample shows over 450,000 distinct CDR3 sequences, 24% of them seen only once. In addition, the sample was reused for a study of T cells of mothers and their children.

Sequenced: blood. The receptors were gathered from a boy younger than 18 in good health.

The rearrangement joins TRBV12-3 or TRBV12-4 to TRBJ2-7, with 8 bases matching TRBD1. This CDR3 has 15 amino acids. The V segment lost 5 bases and the J segment 0 bases; nucleotides outside the gene matches: 6. This chain's CDR3 is CASSPDRGLSYEQYF. DNA for the CDR3: TGTGCCAGCAGTCCAGACAGGGGACTCTCCTACGAGCAGTACTTC.

CDR3 in DNA: TGTGCCAGCAGCTACGGACTAGCGGGAAGCTCCTACGAGCAGTACTTC. This sequence encodes CASSYGLAGSSYEQYF. The chain carries TRBV7-2 and TRBJ2-7; TRBD2 aligns across 12 bases. The germline V gene has CDR1 SGHTA and CDR2 FQGNSA. With 4 bases clipped from V and 0 bases from J, the junction kept 4 bases outside the gene matches. The CDR3 is made up of 16 amino acids.

Details on this clonotype: Possible read error: a much larger clone is one base away. This chain joins TRBV28 and TRBJ2-7, with 10 nucleotides matching TRBD2. This CDR3 has 15 amino acids. The J segment lost 3 bases and the V segment lost 7 bases, leaving 9 bases of the junction unmatched. Germline lookup yields CDR1 MDHEN and CDR2 SYDVKM. Here the CDR3 reads CASNERTSGLYEQYF. CDR3 in DNA: TGTGCCAGCAACGAGCGGACTAGCGGACTCTACGAGCAGTACTTC.

The V and J genes are TRBV20-1 and TRBJ2-3; TRBD2 agrees at 9 bases. The CDR3 consists of 15 residues. J gave up 2 bases and V 6 bases, and 9 bases lay outside the gene matches. CDR1 is DFQATT and CDR2 is SNEGSKA in the germline V gene (reference sequence). CDR3 residues: CSAILTSGYTDTQYF. CDR3 nucleotides: TGCAGTGCCATTCTGACTAGCGGCTACACAGATACGCAGTATTTT.

The rearrangement joins TRBV12-3 or TRBV12-4 to TRBJ2-3, with TRBD2 identical over 9 bases. The CDR3 spans 15 residues. J lost 1 base, V lost 7 bases, and 6 bases had no gene match. The CDR3 here is CASTQGLARTDTQYF. The CDR3 DNA is TGTGCCAGCACCCAGGGACTAGCCCGCACAGATACGCAGTATTTT.

This clonotype was picked up many times. The V and J genes are TRBV27 and TRBJ1-4; D ambiguous. V dropped 4 bases and J dropped 0 bases, with 3 bases sitting between them. CDR3 length: 13 amino acids. The germline V gene encodes CDR1 MNHEY and CDR2 SMNVEV (reference sequence). The CDR3 bases are TGTGCCAGCAGTTACGCAACTAATGAAAAACTGTTTTTT. This sequence encodes CASSYATNEKLFF.

This chain connects TRBV28 to TRBJ2-5, with TRBD1 identical over 7 bases. Unmatched junction bases numbered 14, after V lost 2 bases and J lost 5 bases. This CDR3 has 17 amino acids. From germline, CDR1 is MDHEN and CDR2 SYDVKM. CDR3 in amino acids: CASSLDPAGGLRETQYF. In DNA, the CDR3 is TGTGCCAGCAGTTTAGACCCCGCAGGGGGTCTGAGGGAGACCCAGTACTTC.

This clonotype was counted a few times. The rearrangement links TRBV7-9 to TRBJ2-2; 10 bases align to TRBD2. CDR1 is SEHNR and CDR2 is FQNEAQ in the germline V gene (reference sequence). Trimming at V came to 2 bases and at J to 0 bases, leaving 0 bases not matched to a gene. This CDR3 spans 16 amino acids. The CDR3 nucleotides are TGTGCCAGCAGCTTACTAGCGGGGGCGAACACCGGGGAGCTGTTTTTT. As protein: CASSLLAGANTGELFF.

This clonotype was observed a few times. The chain recombines TRBV9 with TRBJ2-5; a weak D match, TRBD1 (5 bases). The closer fit of TRBJ2-1 to the DNA end suggests the J call may be wrong. Germline CDR1 and CDR2: SGDLS and YYNGEE. The CDR3 is 16 amino acids. CDR3 coding DNA: TGTGCCAGCAGCGTAGCGTGGCTAGGGGATACTGATGAGCAGTTCTTC. This gives the protein CASSVAWLGDTDEQFF.

The rearrangement uses TRBV28 and TRBJ2-5, with D perhaps TRBD2 (5 bases). With the DNA end fitting TRBJ2-7 better, the J assignment may be wrong. Germline V gives CDR1 MDHEN, CDR2 SYDVKM. This CDR3 region has 13 residues. The CDR3: CASRLLGEGEQYF. DNA for the CDR3: TGTGCCAGCAGGCTTTTGGGAGAGGGCGAGCAGTACTTC.

This rearrangement joins TRBV5-1 to TRBJ2-5, with unresolved D. The CDR3 sequence is 13 residues long. Germline CDR1 reads SGHRS; CDR2 reads YFSETQ. V was shortened by 3 bases and J by 3 bases, with 9 bases between the two germline ends. CDR3 DNA sequence: TGCGCCAGCAGCTCCATGACTGAAGAGACCCAGTACTTC. Translated, it gives CASSSMTEETQYF.

The chain links TRBV20-1 to TRBJ2-5; D possibly corresponds to TRBD1 (5 bases). Matching the DNA end better, TRBJ2-7 makes the J call doubtful. The CDR3 consists of 14 residues. The germline V gene encodes CDR1 DFQATT and CDR2 SNEGSKA (reference sequence). CDR3 DNA sequence: TGCAGTGCTAAGCAGGGCCGAGGTGCCTACGAGCAGTACTTC. It codes for CSAKQGRGAYEQYF.

Written as DNA, the CDR3 is TGCGCCAGCAGCAGCCTACAGGGAGCCTACAATGAGCAGTTCTTC. Its protein is CASSSLQGAYNEQFF. The chain joins TRBV5-1 to TRBJ2-1, with D perhaps TRBD1 (6 bases). From germline, CDR1 is SGHRS and CDR2 YFSETQ. The CDR3 covers 15 residues. V was trimmed by 4 bases and J by 2 bases, leaving 13 bases between them. Variable domain in full (rest from reference TRBV5-1 and TRBJ2-1): KAGVTQTPRYLIKTRGQQVTLSCSPISGHRSVSWYQQTPGQGLQFLFEYFSETQRNKGNFPGRFSGRQFSNSRSEMNVSTLELGDSALYLCASSSLQGAYNEQFFGPGTRLTVL.

This CDR3 is CAGSQAYGDRQPQHF. CDR3 in DNA: TGCGCTGGCAGCCAAGCTTACGGGGACCGTCAGCCCCAGCATTTT. V usage is TRBV4-3 and J usage is TRBJ1-5; a weak D match, TRBD1 (5 bases). This CDR3 spans 15 amino acids. Germline CDR1 reads LGHNA; CDR2 reads YSLEER.